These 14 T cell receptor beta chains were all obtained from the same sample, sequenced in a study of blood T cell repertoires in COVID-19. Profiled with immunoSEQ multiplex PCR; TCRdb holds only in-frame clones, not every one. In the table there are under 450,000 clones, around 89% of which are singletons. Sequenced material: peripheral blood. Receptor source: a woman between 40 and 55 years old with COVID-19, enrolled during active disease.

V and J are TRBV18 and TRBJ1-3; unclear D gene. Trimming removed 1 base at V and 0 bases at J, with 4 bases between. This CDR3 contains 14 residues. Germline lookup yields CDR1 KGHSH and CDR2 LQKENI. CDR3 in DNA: TGTGCCAGCTCACCACAGCCCTCTGGAAACACCATATATTTT. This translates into CASSPQPSGNTIYF.

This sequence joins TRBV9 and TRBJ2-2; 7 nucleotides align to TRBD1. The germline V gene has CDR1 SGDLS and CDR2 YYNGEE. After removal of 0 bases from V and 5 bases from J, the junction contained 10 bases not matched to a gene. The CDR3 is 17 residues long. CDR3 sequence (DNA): TGTGCCAGCAGCGTAGCTAACGAGGGGGCAAGGACCGGGGAGCTGTTTTTT. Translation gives CASSVANEGARTGELFF.

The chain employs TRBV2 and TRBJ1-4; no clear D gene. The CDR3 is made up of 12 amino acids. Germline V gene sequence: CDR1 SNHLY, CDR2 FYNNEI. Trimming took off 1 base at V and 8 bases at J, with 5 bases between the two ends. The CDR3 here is CASSEGREKLFF. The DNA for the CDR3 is TGTGCCAGCAGTGAAGGCAGGGAAAAACTGTTTTTT.

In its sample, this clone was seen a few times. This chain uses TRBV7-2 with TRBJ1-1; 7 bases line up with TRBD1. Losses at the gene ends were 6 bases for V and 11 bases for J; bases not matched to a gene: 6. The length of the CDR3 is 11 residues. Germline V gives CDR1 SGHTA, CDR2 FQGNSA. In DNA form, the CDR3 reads TGTGCCAGCAGTTACAGGGGATCGGCTTTCTTT. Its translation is CASSYRGSAFF.

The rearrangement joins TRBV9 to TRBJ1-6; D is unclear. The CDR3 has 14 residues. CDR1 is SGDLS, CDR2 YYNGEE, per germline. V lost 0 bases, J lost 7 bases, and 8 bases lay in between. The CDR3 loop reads CASSVEAGNSPLHF. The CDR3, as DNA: TGTGCCAGCAGCGTAGAGGCGGGAAATTCACCCCTCCACTTT.

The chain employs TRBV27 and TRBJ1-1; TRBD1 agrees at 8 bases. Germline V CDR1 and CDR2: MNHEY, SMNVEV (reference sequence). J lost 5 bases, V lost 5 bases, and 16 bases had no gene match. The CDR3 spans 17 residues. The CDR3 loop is CASSRQDRGEGRTEAFF. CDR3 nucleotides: TGTGCCAGCAGTCGCCAAGACAGGGGAGAGGGAAGGACTGAAGCTTTCTTT.

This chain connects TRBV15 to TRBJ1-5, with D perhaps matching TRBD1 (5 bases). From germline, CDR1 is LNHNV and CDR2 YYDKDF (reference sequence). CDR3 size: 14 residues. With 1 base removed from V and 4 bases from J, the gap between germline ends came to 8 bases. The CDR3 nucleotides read TGTGCCACCAGCAGAGTAGGGGTTAATCAGCCCCAGCATTTT. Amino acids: CATSRVGVNQPQHF.

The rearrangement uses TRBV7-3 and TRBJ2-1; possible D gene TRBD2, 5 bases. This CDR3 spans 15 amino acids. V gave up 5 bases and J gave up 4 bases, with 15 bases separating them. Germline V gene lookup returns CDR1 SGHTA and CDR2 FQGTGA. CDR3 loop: CASSPRRAVYNEQFF. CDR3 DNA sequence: TGTGCCAGCAGCCCTCGGCGGGCGGTTTACAATGAGCAGTTCTTC.

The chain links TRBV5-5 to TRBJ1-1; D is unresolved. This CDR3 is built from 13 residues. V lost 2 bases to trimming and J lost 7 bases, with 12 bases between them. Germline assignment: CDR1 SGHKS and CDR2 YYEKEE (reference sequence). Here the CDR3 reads CASSFRRVNEAFF. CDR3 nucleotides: TGTGCCAGCAGCTTTAGGAGGGTTAATGAAGCTTTCTTT.

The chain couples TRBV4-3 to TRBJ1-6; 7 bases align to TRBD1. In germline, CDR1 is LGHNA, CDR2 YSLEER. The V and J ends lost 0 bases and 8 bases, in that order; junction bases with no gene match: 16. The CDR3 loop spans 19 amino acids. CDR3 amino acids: CASSQEGGRGQQSHSPLHF. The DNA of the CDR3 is TGCGCCAGCAGCCAAGAAGGGGGAAGGGGGCAACAATCGCATTCACCCCTCCACTTT.

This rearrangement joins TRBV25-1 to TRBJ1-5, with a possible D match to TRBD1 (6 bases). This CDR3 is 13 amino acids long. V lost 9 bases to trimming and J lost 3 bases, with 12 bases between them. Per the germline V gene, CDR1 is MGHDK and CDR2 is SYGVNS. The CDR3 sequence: CASQGQYNQPQHF. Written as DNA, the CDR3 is TGTGCCAGTCAAGGACAGTACAATCAGCCCCAGCATTTT. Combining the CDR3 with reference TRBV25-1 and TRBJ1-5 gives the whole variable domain EADIYQTPRYLVIGTGKKITLECSQTMGHDKMYWYQQDPGMELHLIHYSYGVNSTEKGDLSSESTVSRIRTEHFPLTLESARPSHTSQYLCASQGQYNQPQHFGDGTRLSIL.

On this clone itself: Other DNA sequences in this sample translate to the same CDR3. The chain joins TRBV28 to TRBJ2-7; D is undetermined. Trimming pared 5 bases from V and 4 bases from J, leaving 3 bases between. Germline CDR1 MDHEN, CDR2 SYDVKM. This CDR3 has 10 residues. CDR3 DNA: TGTGCCAGCAGTCGTTACGAGCAGTACTTC. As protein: CASSRYEQYF.

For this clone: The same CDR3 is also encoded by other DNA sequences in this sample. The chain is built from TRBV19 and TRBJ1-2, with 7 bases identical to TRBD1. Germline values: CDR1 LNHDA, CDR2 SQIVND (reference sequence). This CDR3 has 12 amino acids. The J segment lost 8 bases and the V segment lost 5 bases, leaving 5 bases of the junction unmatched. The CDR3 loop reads CASSRQGYGYTF. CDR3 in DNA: TGTGCCAGTAGTCGACAGGGATACGGCTACACCTTC. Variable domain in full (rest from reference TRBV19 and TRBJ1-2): DGGITQSPKYLFRKEGQNVTLSCEQNLNHDAMYWYRQDPGQGLRLIYYSQIVNDFQKGDIAEGYSVSREKKESFPLTVTSAQKNPTAFYLCASSRQGYGYTFGSGTRLTVV.

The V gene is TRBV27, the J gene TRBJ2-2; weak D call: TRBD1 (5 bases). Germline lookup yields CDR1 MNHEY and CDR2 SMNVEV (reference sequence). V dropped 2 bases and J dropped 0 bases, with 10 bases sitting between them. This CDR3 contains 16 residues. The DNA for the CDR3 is TGTGCCAGCAGTTTAGGGCCAGGGACGAACACCGGGGAGCTGTTTTTT. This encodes CASSLGPGTNTGELFF.